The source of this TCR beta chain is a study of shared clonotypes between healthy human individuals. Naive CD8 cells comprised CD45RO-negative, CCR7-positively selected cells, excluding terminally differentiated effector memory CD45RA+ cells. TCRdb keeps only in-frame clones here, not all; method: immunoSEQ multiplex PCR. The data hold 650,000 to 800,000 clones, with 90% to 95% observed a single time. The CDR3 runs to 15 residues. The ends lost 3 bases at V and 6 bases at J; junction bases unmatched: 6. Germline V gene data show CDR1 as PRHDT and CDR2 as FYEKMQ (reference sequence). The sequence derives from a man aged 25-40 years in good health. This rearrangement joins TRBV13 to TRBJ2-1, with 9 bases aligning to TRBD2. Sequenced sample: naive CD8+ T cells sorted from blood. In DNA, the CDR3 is TGTGCCAGCAGCTTTATAGCGGGGGCGGCCAATGAGCAGTTCTTC. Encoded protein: CASSFIAGAANEQFF.